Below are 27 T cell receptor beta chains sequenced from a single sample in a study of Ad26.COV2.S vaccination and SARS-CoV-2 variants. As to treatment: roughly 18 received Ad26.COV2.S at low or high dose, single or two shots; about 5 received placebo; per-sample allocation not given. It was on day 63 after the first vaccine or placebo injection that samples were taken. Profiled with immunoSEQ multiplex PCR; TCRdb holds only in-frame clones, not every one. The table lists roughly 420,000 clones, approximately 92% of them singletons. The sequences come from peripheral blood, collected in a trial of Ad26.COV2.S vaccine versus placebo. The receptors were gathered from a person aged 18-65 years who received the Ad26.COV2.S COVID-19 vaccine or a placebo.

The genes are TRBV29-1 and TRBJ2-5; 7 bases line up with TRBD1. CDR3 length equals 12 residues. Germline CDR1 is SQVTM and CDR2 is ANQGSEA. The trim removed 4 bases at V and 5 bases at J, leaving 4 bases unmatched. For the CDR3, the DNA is TGCAGCGTTGTAAGGGGGCTGGAGACCCAGTACTTC. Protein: CSVVRGLETQYF.

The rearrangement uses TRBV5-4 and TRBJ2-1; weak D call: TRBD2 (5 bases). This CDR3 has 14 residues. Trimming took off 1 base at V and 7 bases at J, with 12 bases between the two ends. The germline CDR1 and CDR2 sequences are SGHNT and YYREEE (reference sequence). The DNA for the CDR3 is TGTGCCAGCAGCTTGAGCGGTCAGAGAAATGAGCAGTTCTTC. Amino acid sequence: CASSLSGQRNEQFF.

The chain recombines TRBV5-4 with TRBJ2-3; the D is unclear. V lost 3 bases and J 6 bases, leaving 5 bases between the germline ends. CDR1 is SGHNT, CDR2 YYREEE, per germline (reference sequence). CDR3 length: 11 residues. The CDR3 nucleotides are TGTGCCAGCAGCTCTGGCGATACGCAGTATTTT. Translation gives CASSSGDTQYF.

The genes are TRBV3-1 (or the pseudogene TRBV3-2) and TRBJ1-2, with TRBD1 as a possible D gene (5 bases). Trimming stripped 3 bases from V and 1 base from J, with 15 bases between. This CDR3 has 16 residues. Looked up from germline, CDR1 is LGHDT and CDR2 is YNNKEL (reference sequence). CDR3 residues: CASSHPTAFYNYGYTF. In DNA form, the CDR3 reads TGTGCCAGCAGCCACCCGACAGCATTTTATAACTATGGCTACACCTTC.

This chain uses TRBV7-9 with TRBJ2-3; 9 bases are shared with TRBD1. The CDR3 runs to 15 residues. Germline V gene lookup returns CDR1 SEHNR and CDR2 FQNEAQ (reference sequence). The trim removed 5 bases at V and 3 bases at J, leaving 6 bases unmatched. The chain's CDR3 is CASSEGTGITDTQYF. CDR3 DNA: TGTGCCAGCAGCGAGGGGACAGGGATAACAGATACGCAGTATTTT.

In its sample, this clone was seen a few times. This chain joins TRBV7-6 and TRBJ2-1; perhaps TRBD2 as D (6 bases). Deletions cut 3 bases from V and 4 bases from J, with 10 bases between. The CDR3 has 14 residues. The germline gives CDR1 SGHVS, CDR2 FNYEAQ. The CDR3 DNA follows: TGTGCCAGCAGCTTTAGTAGCGGTTACAATGAGCAGTTCTTC. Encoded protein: CASSFSSGYNEQFF.

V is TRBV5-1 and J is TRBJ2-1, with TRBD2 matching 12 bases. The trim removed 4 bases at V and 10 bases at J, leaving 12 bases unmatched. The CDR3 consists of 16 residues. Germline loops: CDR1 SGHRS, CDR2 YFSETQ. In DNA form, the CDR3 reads TGCGCCAGCAGCGATGGTGGACTAGCGGGGCTTGGGGAGCAGTTCTTC. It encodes CASSDGGLAGLGEQFF.

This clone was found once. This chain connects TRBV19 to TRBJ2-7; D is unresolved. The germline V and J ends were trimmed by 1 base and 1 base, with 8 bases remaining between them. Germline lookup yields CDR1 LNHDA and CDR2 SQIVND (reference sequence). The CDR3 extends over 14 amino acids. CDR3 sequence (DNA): TGTGCCAGTAGTATAGTGGGCACTTCCTACGAGCAGTACTTC. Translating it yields CASSIVGTSYEQYF.

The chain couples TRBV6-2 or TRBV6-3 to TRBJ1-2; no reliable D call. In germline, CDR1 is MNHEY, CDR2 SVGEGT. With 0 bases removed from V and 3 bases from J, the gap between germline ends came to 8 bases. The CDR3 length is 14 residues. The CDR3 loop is CASSYSAAYYGYTF. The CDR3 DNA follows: TGTGCCAGCAGTTACTCGGCAGCTTACTATGGCTACACCTTC.

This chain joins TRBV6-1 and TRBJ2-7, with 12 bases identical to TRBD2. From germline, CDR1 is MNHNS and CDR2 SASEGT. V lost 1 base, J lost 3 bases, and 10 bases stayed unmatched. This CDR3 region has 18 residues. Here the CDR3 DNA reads TGTGCCAGCAGTGAAGGGTTGATTAGACTAGCGGGAGACTACGAGCAGTACGTC. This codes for CASSEGLIRLAGDYEQYV.

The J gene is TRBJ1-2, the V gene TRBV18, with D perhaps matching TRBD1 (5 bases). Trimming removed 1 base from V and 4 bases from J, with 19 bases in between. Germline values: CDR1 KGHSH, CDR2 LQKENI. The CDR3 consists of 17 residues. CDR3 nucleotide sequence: TGTGCCAGCTCACCACAAGACAGTTTATCCGGCGGCTATGGCTACACCTTC. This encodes CASSPQDSLSGGYGYTF.

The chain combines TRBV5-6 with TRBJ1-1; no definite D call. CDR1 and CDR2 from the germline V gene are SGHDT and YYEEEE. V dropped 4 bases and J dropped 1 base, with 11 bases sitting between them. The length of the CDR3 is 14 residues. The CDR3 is CASSTTWGNTEAFF. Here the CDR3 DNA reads TGTGCCAGCAGCACCACATGGGGGAACACTGAAGCTTTCTTT.

Here the CDR3 reads CASSSPSGWISYGYTF. In nucleotides, the CDR3 is TGTGCCAGCAGTTCCCCTTCGGGGTGGATTAGTTATGGCTACACCTTC. The chain uses TRBV28 and TRBJ1-2; D is unclear. The CDR3 consists of 16 residues. V was pared by 4 bases and J by 5 bases, with 20 bases between. Germline assignment: CDR1 MDHEN and CDR2 SYDVKM.

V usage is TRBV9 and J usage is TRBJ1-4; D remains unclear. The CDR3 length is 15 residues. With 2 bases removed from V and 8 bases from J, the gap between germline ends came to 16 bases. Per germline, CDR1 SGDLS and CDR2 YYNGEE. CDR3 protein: CASSVAPRGGEKLFF. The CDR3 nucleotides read TGTGCCAGCAGCGTCGCACCACGAGGAGGGGAAAAACTGTTTTTT.

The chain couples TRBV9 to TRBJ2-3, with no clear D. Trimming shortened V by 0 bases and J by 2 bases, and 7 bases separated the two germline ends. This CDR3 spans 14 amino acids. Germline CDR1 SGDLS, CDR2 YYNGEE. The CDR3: CASSVASLTDTQYF. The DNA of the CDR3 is TGTGCCAGCAGCGTAGCCTCCCTCACAGATACGCAGTATTTT.

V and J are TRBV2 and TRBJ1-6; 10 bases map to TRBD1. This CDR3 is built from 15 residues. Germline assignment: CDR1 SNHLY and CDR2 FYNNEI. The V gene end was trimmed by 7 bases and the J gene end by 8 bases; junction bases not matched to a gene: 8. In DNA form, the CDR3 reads TGTGCCAGCAAGCAGTTGGGACAGGGGTATTCACCCCTCCACTTT. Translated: CASKQLGQGYSPLHF. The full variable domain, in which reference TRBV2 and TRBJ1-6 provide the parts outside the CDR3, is EPEVTQTPSHQVTQMGQEVILRCVPISNHLYFYWYRQILGQKVEFLVSFYNNEISEKSEIFDDQFSVERPDGSNFTLKIRSTKLEDSAMYFCASKQLGQGYSPLHFGNGTRLTVT.

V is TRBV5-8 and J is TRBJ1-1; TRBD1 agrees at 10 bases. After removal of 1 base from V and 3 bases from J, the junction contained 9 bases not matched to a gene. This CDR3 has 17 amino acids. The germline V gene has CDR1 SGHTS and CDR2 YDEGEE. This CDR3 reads CASSLRRTGGLDTEAFF. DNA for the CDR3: TGTGCCAGCAGCTTGCGACGGACAGGGGGATTGGACACTGAAGCTTTCTTT.

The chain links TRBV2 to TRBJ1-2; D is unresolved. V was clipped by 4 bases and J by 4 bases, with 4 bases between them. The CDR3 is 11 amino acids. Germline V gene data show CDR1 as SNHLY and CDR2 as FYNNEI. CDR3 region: CASSAVYGYTF. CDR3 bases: TGTGCCAGCAGTGCGGTCTATGGCTACACCTTC.

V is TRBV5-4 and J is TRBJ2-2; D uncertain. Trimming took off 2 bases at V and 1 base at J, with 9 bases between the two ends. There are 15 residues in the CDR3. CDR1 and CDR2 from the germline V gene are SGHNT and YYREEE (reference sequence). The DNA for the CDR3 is TGTGCCAGCAGCTTTGGGGTCCGGAACACCGGGGAGCTGTTTTTT. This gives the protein CASSFGVRNTGELFF.

DNA for the CDR3: TGCGCCAGCAGCTTGGCCTCAGGGGGAAACACCATATATTTT. This translates into CASSLASGGNTIYF. The V and J genes are TRBV5-1 and TRBJ1-3, with D possibly being TRBD1 (5 bases). V was trimmed by 0 bases and J by 4 bases, leaving 8 bases between them. The length of the CDR3 is 14 residues. Germline CDR1 is SGHRS and CDR2 is YFSETQ.

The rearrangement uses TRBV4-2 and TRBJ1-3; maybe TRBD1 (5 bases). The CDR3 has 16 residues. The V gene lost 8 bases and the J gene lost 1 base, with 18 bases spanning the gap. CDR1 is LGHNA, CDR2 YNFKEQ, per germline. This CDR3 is CASGTGGVGSGNTIYF. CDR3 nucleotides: TGTGCCAGCGGGACCGGGGGGGTTGGGTCTGGAAACACCATATATTTT.

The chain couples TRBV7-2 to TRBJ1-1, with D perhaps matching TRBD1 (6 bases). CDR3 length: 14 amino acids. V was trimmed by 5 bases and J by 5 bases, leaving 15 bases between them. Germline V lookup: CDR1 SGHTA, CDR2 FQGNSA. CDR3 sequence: CASSLQPGATEAFF. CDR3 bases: TGTGCCAGCAGCCTTCAACCGGGGGCGACTGAAGCTTTCTTT.

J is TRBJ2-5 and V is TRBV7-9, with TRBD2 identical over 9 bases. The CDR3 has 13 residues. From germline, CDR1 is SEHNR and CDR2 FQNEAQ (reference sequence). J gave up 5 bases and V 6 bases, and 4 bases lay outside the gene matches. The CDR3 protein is CASRLAGSETQYF. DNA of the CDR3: TGTGCCAGCAGGCTAGCGGGATCGGAGACCCAGTACTTC.

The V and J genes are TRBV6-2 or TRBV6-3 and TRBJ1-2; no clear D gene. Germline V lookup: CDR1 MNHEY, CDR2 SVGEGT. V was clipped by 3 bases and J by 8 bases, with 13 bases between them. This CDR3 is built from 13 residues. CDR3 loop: CASSYTAPGGYTF. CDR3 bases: TGTGCCAGCAGTTATACCGCCCCGGGGGGCTACACCTTC.

CDR3 bases: TGCGCCAGCAGCTTAGGGCAGGGGTTGACCGGGGAGCTGTTTTTT. This codes for CASSLGQGLTGELFF. The chain links TRBV5-1 to TRBJ2-2, with D tentatively TRBD1 (6 bases). CDR1 and CDR2 from the germline V gene are SGHRS and YFSETQ. The CDR3 is made up of 15 amino acids. Trimming left V 2 bases short and J 5 bases short, with 13 bases between.

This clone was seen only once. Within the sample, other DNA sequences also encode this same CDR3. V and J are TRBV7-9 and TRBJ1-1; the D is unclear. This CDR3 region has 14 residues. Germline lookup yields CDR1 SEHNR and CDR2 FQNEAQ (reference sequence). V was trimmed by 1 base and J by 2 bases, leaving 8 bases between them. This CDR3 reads CASSLVGTNTEAFF. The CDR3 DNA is TGTGCCAGCAGCTTAGTTGGTACCAACACTGAAGCTTTCTTT.

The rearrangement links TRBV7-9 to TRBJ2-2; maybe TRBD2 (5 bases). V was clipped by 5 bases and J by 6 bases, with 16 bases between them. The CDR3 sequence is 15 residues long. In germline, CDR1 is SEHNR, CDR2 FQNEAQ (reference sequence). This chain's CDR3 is CASSLLGVVSGELFF. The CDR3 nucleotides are TGTGCCAGCAGCCTTCTCGGGGTTGTATCCGGGGAGCTGTTTTTT.